The present T cell receptor (beta chain) was sequenced within a study of T cell clonality in common variable immunodeficiency. Study-wide findings and caveats: Patient heterogeneity in the CVID cohort limited correlations between repertoire features and clinical complications. Fewer deletions and N-nucleotide insertions were reportedly seen in common variable immunodeficiency TCR beta sequences. Compared with healthy controls, CVID subjects showed increased TCRbeta clonality, mostly in about a third.

The germline V gene encodes CDR1 DFQATT and CDR2 SNEGSKA (reference sequence). V trimming: 1 base; J trimming: 4 bases; junction bases outside the gene matches: 4. The CDR3 is 15 residues long. This clone showed up many times. Its antigen is not identified. The CDR3 end is not reached by the read, which stops 3 residues before it; the germline J gene fills it in. The CVID group had more than 12 females and 25 to 35 males, mean age roughly 39. Replacement immunoglobulin had been given to every CVID subject for at least one year. Using immunoSEQ multiplex PCR, the repertoire was profiled, and TCRdb retains in-frame clones only, with some absent. The sample yields about 19,000 clones, without any singletons.

The chain couples TRBV20-1 to TRBJ2-6, with TRBD1 matching 7 bases. The sequence was collected from a human donor with common variable immunodeficiency. The sample comprised peripheral blood mononuclear cells. The CDR3 here is CSARATGSGANVLTF. The part of the CDR3 DNA that was read is TGCAGTGCTAGAGCGACAGGGTCCGGGGCCAACGTC.